The 32 T cell receptor beta chains below all came from one sample that was sequenced in a study of CD8+ T cells in alopecia areata. RNA was isolated and reverse transcribed to cDNA, the sequencing template. Generated by immunoSEQ multiplex PCR, the TCRdb table keeps only in-frame clones and is missing some. Of 120,000 or so clones in the sample, around 48% were seen once. The specimen sequenced was NKG2D-low CD8+ T cells sorted from blood. The source is a human donor with alopecia areata.

This chain joins TRBV29-1 and TRBJ2-4, with 8 bases identical to TRBD2. Germline lookup yields CDR1 SQVTM and CDR2 ANQGSEA. The V segment lost 4 bases and the J segment 1 base; nucleotides outside the gene matches: 0. The CDR3 spans 13 residues. In DNA, the CDR3 is TGCAGCGTTGGCGGGGGGGCCAAAAACATTCAGTACTTC. This translates into CSVGGGAKNIQYF.

There are a few counts of this clone. The chain carries TRBV29-1 and TRBJ2-7; D tentatively fits TRBD1 or TRBD2 (5 bases each). CDR3 length: 13 amino acids. The V and J ends lost 1 base and 2 bases respectively, with 9 bases between them. Germline-derived CDR1 and CDR2 are SQVTM and ANQGSEA. The CDR3 DNA reads as TGCAGCGTTGAAGTGAGGGACGCCTACGAGCAGTACTTC. Its protein is CSVEVRDAYEQYF.

V usage is TRBV30 and J usage is TRBJ2-3, with D perhaps given as TRBD1 or TRBD2 (7 bases each). V was shortened by 7 bases and J by 8 bases, with 16 bases between the two germline ends. Germline CDR1 and CDR2: GTSNPN and SVGIG (reference sequence). This CDR3 is 12 amino acids long. The CDR3 is CASDRPGGTQYF. DNA of the CDR3: TGTGCCTCGGACAGGCCGGGAGGTACGCAGTATTTT.

This clone was seen a few times. The CDR3 coding sequence is TGCAGCGTTGGGACGGACAGGGGAAGGATCGACGAGCAGTACTTC. It codes for CSVGTDRGRIDEQYF. V usage is TRBV29-1 and J usage is TRBJ2-7, with 9 bases that match TRBD1. V was clipped by 4 bases and J by 5 bases; unmatched bases: 12. This CDR3 has 15 residues. CDR1 and CDR2 (germline): SQVTM, ANQGSEA.

Remarks on this clone: The same CDR3 can be traced to other DNA sequences in this sample. The chain combines TRBV27 with TRBJ1-1; D is unclear. In germline, CDR1 is MNHEY, CDR2 SMNVEV (reference sequence). The germline V and J ends were trimmed by 2 bases and 5 bases, with 3 bases remaining between them. This CDR3 region has 11 residues. Here the CDR3 reads CASSLGTEAFF. Written as DNA, the CDR3 is TGTGCCAGCAGTTTAGGTACTGAAGCTTTCTTT.

The chain combines TRBV28 with TRBJ2-3; weak D call: TRBD1 (5 bases). The V end was cut by 7 bases, the J end by 3 bases, with 11 bases between. CDR1 MDHEN and CDR2 SYDVKM come from the germline V gene. CDR3 length equals 13 residues. Here the CDR3 DNA reads TGTGCCAGCAACCCCAGGGCTACAGATACGCAGTATTTT. Translating it yields CASNPRATDTQYF.

With regard to this clone: Other DNA sequences in this sample translate to the same CDR3. V and J are TRBV29-1 and TRBJ2-7, with TRBD1 matching over 10 bases. The CDR3 runs 12 residues. Germline CDR1 SQVTM, CDR2 ANQGSEA. V shed 6 bases, J shed 6 bases, and the junction held 5 bases outside the gene matches. The CDR3 sequence: CSVGTGEREQYF. CDR3 sequence (DNA): TGCAGCGTGGGGACAGGGGAGCGCGAGCAGTACTTC.

This chain connects TRBV30 to TRBJ1-1, with a possible D match to TRBD1 (6 bases). Germline CDR1 GTSNPN, CDR2 SVGIG (reference sequence). This CDR3 has 13 amino acids. V lost 3 bases, J lost 1 base, and 9 bases lay in between. The CDR3 reads CAWRLDRNTEAFF. For the CDR3, the DNA is TGTGCCTGGAGGTTGGACAGGAACACTGAAGCTTTCTTT.

This clone appeared a few times. CDR3 in amino acids: CSVEDGGVEQYF. CDR3 DNA: TGCAGCGTTGAAGACGGCGGAGTCGAGCAGTACTTC. The chain is built from TRBV29-1 and TRBJ2-7; D is unclear. The CDR3 runs 12 residues. Germline CDR1 and CDR2: SQVTM and ANQGSEA. Trimming left V 0 bases short and J 6 bases short, with 9 bases between.

CDR3 coding DNA: TGTGCCAGCGGCCGGGCAAACACCGGGGAGCTGTTTTTT. It codes for CASGRANTGELFF. The chain recombines TRBV25-1 with TRBJ2-2, with D hard to call. Trimming left V 8 bases short and J 2 bases short, with 9 bases between. The germline V gene encodes CDR1 MGHDK and CDR2 SYGVNS. CDR3 size: 13 residues.

This clone turned up a few times. V is TRBV6-6 and J is TRBJ2-7; tentative D call: TRBD1 (6 bases). The germline CDR1 and CDR2 sequences are MNHNY and SVGAGI (reference sequence). V lost 0 bases and J 1 base, leaving 7 bases between the germline ends. The CDR3 length is 14 residues. The CDR3 DNA reads TGTGCCAGCAGTTACTCGGACAGTTCCTACGAGCAGTACTTC. This codes for CASSYSDSSYEQYF.

V gene TRBV6-1 combines with J gene TRBJ1-2, with 7 bases aligning to TRBD1. The CDR3 consists of 14 residues. V shed 1 base, J shed 5 bases, and the junction held 4 bases outside the gene matches. In germline, CDR1 is MNHNS, CDR2 SASEGT. CDR3 protein: CASSEEGTAYGYTF. The CDR3 bases are TGTGCCAGCAGTGAAGAGGGGACAGCATATGGCTACACCTTC.

The J gene is TRBJ2-7, the V gene TRBV27; 9 bases fit TRBD1. The CDR3 loop spans 14 amino acids. Germline values: CDR1 MNHEY, CDR2 SMNVEV (reference sequence). The trim removed 3 bases at V and 6 bases at J, leaving 6 bases unmatched. The CDR3 sequence: CASSLGQGTGEQYF. DNA for the CDR3: TGTGCCAGCAGTTTGGGACAGGGCACCGGCGAGCAGTACTTC.

V is TRBV5-1 and J is TRBJ2-5; D may be TRBD1 or TRBD2 (6 bases each). CDR1 and CDR2 from the germline V gene are SGHRS and YFSETQ. The CDR3 spans 14 residues. Between the trimmed V and J ends, which lost 6 bases and 2 bases, there was a span of 14 bases. The CDR3 DNA is TGCGCCAGCACCGGAGGGGGAAGTCAAGAGACCCAGTACTTC. Translating it yields CASTGGGSQETQYF.

This clone has a single count. The rearrangement uses TRBV30 and TRBJ2-7; D may be TRBD2 (6 bases). Looked up from germline, CDR1 is GTSNPN and CDR2 is SVGIG (reference sequence). The CDR3 loop spans 15 amino acids. Trimming removed 4 bases from V and 6 bases from J, with 22 bases in between. Written as DNA, the CDR3 is TGTGCCTGGACCAAATGGGGGGAATATTTGACCGAGCAGTACTTC. This encodes CAWTKWGEYLTEQYF.

The rearrangement joins TRBV30 to TRBJ1-1; TRBD1 agrees at 8 bases. Germline CDR1 GTSNPN, CDR2 SVGIG (reference sequence). This CDR3 has 14 amino acids. The trim removed 2 bases at V and 5 bases at J, leaving 7 bases unmatched. The CDR3: CAWSYTQGVTEAFF. CDR3 coding DNA: TGTGCCTGGAGTTACACACAGGGGGTAACTGAAGCTTTCTTT. Supplemented by reference TRBV30 and TRBJ1-1, the full variable domain reads SQTIHQWPATLVQPVGSPLSLECTVEGTSNPNLYWYRQAAGRGLQLLFYSVGIGQISSEVPQNLSASRPQDRQFILSSKKLLLSDSGFYLCAWSYTQGVTEAFFGQGTRLTVV.

J is TRBJ2-5 and V is TRBV29-1; TRBD1 agrees at 8 bases. CDR1 and CDR2 (germline): SQVTM, ANQGSEA. V lost 3 bases, J lost 5 bases, and 8 bases stayed unmatched. The CDR3 runs 14 residues. CDR3 nucleotide sequence: TGCAGCGTTGAGGTGACAGGGGAAGGGGAGACCCAGTACTTC. Translated: CSVEVTGEGETQYF.

This clone was observed a few times. This chain connects TRBV2 to TRBJ2-3; D ambiguous. Germline V CDR1 and CDR2: SNHLY, FYNNEI. Trimming stripped 7 bases from V and 2 bases from J, with 4 bases between. This CDR3 is built from 11 residues. Here the CDR3 reads CASTDTDTQYF. CDR3 nucleotide sequence: TGTGCCAGCACCGACACAGATACGCAGTATTTT.

The J gene is TRBJ2-3, the V gene TRBV6-6; TRBD2 aligns across 7 bases. Looked up from germline, CDR1 is MNHNY and CDR2 is SVGAGI (reference sequence). Trimming cost V 5 bases and J 1 base; bases outside gene matches: 6. The CDR3 is made up of 15 amino acids. DNA for the CDR3: TGTGCCAGCAGTCCCTCGGCGGGGGGCACAGATACGCAGTATTTT. Encoded protein: CASSPSAGGTDTQYF.

This chain connects TRBV9 to TRBJ1-1; D gene ambiguous. The CDR3 length is 12 residues. CDR1 SGDLS and CDR2 YYNGEE come from the germline V gene. Trimming cost V 2 bases and J 7 bases, with 9 bases left between them. In DNA form, the CDR3 reads TGTGCCAGCAGCGTGACGGACGGTGAAGCTTTCTTT. It yields the protein CASSVTDGEAFF.

The CDR3 loop is CASSINVAGGSGEQFF. The CDR3 DNA sequence: TGTGCCAGCAGTATCAATGTGGCGGGAGGCAGTGGTGAGCAGTTCTTC. V is TRBV6-4 and J is TRBJ2-1; 8 nucleotides align to TRBD2. This CDR3 is built from 16 residues. J was trimmed by 9 bases and V by 5 bases; bases with no gene match: 15. Germline V gene lookup returns CDR1 MRHNA and CDR2 SNTAGT.

The chain links TRBV4-1 to TRBJ2-1; D is undetermined. The CDR3 contains 17 residues. Germline V gene lookup returns CDR1 MGHRA and CDR2 YSYEKL. The V gene lost 2 bases and the J gene lost 0 bases, with 14 bases spanning the gap. In nucleotides, the CDR3 is TGCGCCAGCAGCCAAAACCACCGAGCGAGCTCCTACAATGAGCAGTTCTTC. Its protein is CASSQNHRASSYNEQFF.

The chain employs TRBV30 and TRBJ1-1; D not certain. V was pared by 5 bases and J by 3 bases, with 7 bases between. From germline, CDR1 is GTSNPN and CDR2 SVGIG (reference sequence). The CDR3 totals 11 residues. The CDR3 nucleotides read TGTGCCTGGGGCTTTGACACTGAAGCTTTCTTT. This translates into CAWGFDTEAFF.

Only a few counts were recorded for this clone. The chain links TRBV30 to TRBJ2-7; D is undetermined. The CDR3 consists of 13 residues. V lost 4 bases and J 2 bases, leaving 12 bases between the germline ends. CDR1 is GTSNPN, CDR2 SVGIG, per germline (reference sequence). CDR3 protein: CAWTGAPTYEQYF. The CDR3, as DNA: TGTGCCTGGACAGGAGCGCCTACCTACGAGCAGTACTTC.

CDR3 loop: CSVGLAGEPYEQYF. For the CDR3, the DNA is TGCAGCGTTGGCCTAGCGGGGGAACCCTACGAGCAGTACTTC. The chain uses TRBV29-1 and TRBJ2-7; 10 nucleotides line up with TRBD2. Per the germline V gene, CDR1 is SQVTM and CDR2 is ANQGSEA. V dropped 4 bases and J dropped 2; count of bases not matched to a gene: 5. CDR3 size: 14 residues.

Only a few counts were recorded for this clone. The chain couples TRBV7-9 to TRBJ2-3; D is undetermined. Trimming stripped 3 bases from V and 5 bases from J, with 9 bases between. The CDR3 sequence is 13 residues long. In germline, CDR1 is SEHNR, CDR2 FQNEAQ (reference sequence). The DNA for the CDR3 is TGTGCCAGCAGCTTCTCATCGCAAGATACGCAGTATTTT. This codes for CASSFSSQDTQYF.

Comment on this clone: Different DNA sequences within this sample yield the same CDR3. This sequence joins TRBV9 and TRBJ2-2; D remains unclear. This CDR3 is 12 amino acids long. V lost 0 bases and J lost 4, with 1 base in between. Looked up from germline, CDR1 is SGDLS and CDR2 is YYNGEE. CDR3 nucleotide sequence: TGTGCCAGCAGCGTAGTCACCGGGGAGCTGTTTTTT. This codes for CASSVVTGELFF. Using reference TRBV9 and TRBJ2-2 for the parts outside the CDR3, the full variable domain is DSGVTQTPKHLITATGQRVTLRCSPRSGDLSVYWYQQSLDQGLQFLIQYYNGEERAKGNILERFSAQQFPDLHSELNLSSLELGDSALYFCASSVVTGELFFGEGSRLTVL.

The chain combines TRBV28 with TRBJ1-2; D is uncertain. The V gene's germline CDR1 is MDHEN and CDR2 SYDVKM. The CDR3 has 14 residues. V was pared by 3 bases and J by 6 bases, with 14 bases between. CDR3 DNA sequence: TGTGCCAGCAGTTTTCCCGGACGGAAAGATGGCTACACCTTC. Protein product: CASSFPGRKDGYTF.

This sequence joins TRBV29-1 and TRBJ2-2, with 13 nucleotides matching TRBD2. The V segment lost 6 bases and the J segment 6 bases; nucleotides outside the gene matches: 4. In germline, CDR1 is SQVTM, CDR2 ANQGSEA. CDR3 length equals 14 residues. The CDR3 DNA is TGCAGCGTCCCGGGACTAGCGGGATCCGGGGAGCTGTTTTTT. Translation: CSVPGLAGSGELFF.

The rearrangement links TRBV11-2 to TRBJ2-3; D call uncertain. Trimming removed 1 base at V and 0 bases at J, with 5 bases between. Germline CDR1 reads SGHAT; CDR2 reads FQNNGV. The length of the CDR3 is 14 residues. The CDR3 DNA follows: TGTGCCAGCAGCTTAGCGGACAGCACAGATACGCAGTATTTT. Translated: CASSLADSTDTQYF. The entire variable domain, with the rest obtained from reference TRBV11-2 and TRBJ2-3, is as follows: EAGVAQSPRYKIIEKRQSVAFWCNPISGHATLYWYQQILGQGPKLLIQFQNNGVVDDSQLPKDRFSAERLKGVDSTLKIQPAKLEDSAVYLCASSLADSTDTQYFGPGTRLTVL.

The sample holds a few counts of this clone. This chain uses TRBV29-1 with TRBJ2-1; 7 positions match TRBD2. The CDR3 contains 17 residues. CDR1 is SQVTM, CDR2 ANQGSEA, per germline. V was clipped by 1 base and J by 6 bases; unmatched bases: 15. In nucleotides, the CDR3 is TGCAGCGTTGAAGGGGATGAAAAAGCGGGGAGTCTCAATGAGCAGTTCTTC. Amino acids: CSVEGDEKAGSLNEQFF.

This clone was observed a single time. The rearrangement uses TRBV20-1 and TRBJ2-7; D remains unclear. The CDR3 is made up of 11 amino acids. The germline gives CDR1 DFQATT, CDR2 SNEGSKA (reference sequence). V was cut by 4 bases and J by 3 bases, with 7 bases left in between. Written as DNA, the CDR3 is TGCAGTGCTATTATGGGCTACGAGCAGTACTTC. Amino acid sequence: CSAIMGYEQYF.